This TCR beta chain was documented in a study of T cells in Graves' hyperthyroidism and ophthalmopathy. V lost 4 bases and J lost 6, with 17 bases in between. Germline-derived CDR1 and CDR2 are LGHDT and YNNKEL (reference sequence). The CDR3 loop spans 15 amino acids. This clonotype was counted many times. The target antigen is unknown. Authors of the study amplified TCR beta CDR3 regions from RNA transcripts. The study used the HTBI primer set for a first-round RT-PCR of the TCR CDR3. TCRdb passed the multiplex PCR reads through MiXCR, listing each CDR3 protein once. Of roughly 420,000 distinct CDR3 sequences in the sample, approximately 14% were seen once. Overall study results and limits: Ophthalmopathy and stable hyperthyroidism were told apart by a 13 V-J model. A median approximately 6.8 months before onset, the model predicted ophthalmopathy.

The clonotype originates from a woman aged 18-30 years with Graves' hyperthyroidism. The rearrangement links TRBV3-1 to TRBJ2-3, with D possibly matching TRBD2 (6 bases). Sequenced sample: blood. CDR3 residues: CASSPLGGYGDTQYF. CDR3 sequence (DNA): TGTGCCAGCAGCCCGTTGGGGGGTTACGGGGATACGCAGTATTTT.